Below are 14 T cell receptor beta chains sequenced from a single sample in a study of patients and donors after allogeneic stem cell transplantation (dated by TCRdb to the early 2020s). Library preparation used RT-PCR. This sample was sequenced with a NextSeq 550. TCRdb itself trimmed the public reads at Q25 with fastp, ran MiXCR and retained productive beta chains. CDR3 protein sequences are deduplicated, and each keeps its most common genes and DNA. This sample gives approximately 20,000 distinct CDR3 sequences in total; 4.9% of them show up just once. The ten largest clones add up to 40% of the sample. The sample comprised blood, either unsorted or a sorted T cell fraction (not recorded which). Receptors were obtained from a human donor who was either an allogeneic HSCT recipient or a stem cell or donor lymphocyte infusion donor (not recorded which). It is not recorded whose cells these are; they may come from a transplant donor.

This clonotype has ten or more counts. The chain employs TRBV7-9 and TRBJ2-3; TRBD2 aligns across 7 bases. This CDR3 has 14 amino acids. Looked up from germline, CDR1 is SEHNR and CDR2 is FQNEAQ (reference sequence). V dropped 1 base and J dropped 6; count of bases not matched to a gene: 4. In DNA, the CDR3 is TGTGCCAGCAGCTTAGGGTCCGGGGGGGATACGCAGTATTTT. Translation gives CASSLGSGGDTQYF.

This clonotype was recorded at least ten times. V is TRBV20-1 and J is TRBJ2-3; 9 bases line up with TRBD2. This CDR3 region has 14 residues. Trimming cost V 6 bases and J 6 bases; bases outside gene matches: 10. Germline assignment: CDR1 DFQATT and CDR2 SNEGSKA (reference sequence). The CDR3 region is CSADRLAEDDTQYF. DNA of the CDR3: TGCAGTGCCGACAGACTAGCGGAGGATGATACGCAGTATTTT.

A few counts support this clonotype. V and J are TRBV11-1 and TRBJ2-7; D is uncertain. CDR1 is SGHAT, CDR2 FQDESV, per germline (reference sequence). Trimming pared 3 bases from V and 4 bases from J, leaving 7 bases between. The CDR3 consists of 12 residues. As DNA, the CDR3 is TGTGCCAGCAGCTTTTTGGGATACGAGCAGTACTTC. Its translation: CASSFLGYEQYF. Full variable domain (rest looked up from reference TRBV11-1 and TRBJ2-7): EAEVAQSPRYKITEKSQAVAFWCDPISGHATLYWYRQILGQGPELLVQFQDESVVDDSQLPKDRFSAERLKGVDSTLKIQPAELGDSAMYLCASSFLGYEQYFGPGTRLTVT.

This clonotype was observed at least ten times. The chain is built from TRBV5-4 and TRBJ2-3, with D perhaps TRBD2 (5 bases). V gave up 2 bases and J gave up 4 bases, with 8 bases separating them. The V gene's germline CDR1 is SGHNT and CDR2 YYREEE (reference sequence). The CDR3 is made up of 13 amino acids. CDR3 protein: CASSFRTADTQYF. The CDR3 region has the DNA TGTGCCAGCAGCTTCAGGACTGCAGATACGCAGTATTTT.

The chain links TRBV10-3 to TRBJ1-4, with D maybe TRBD1 (5 bases). This CDR3 is built from 13 residues. Germline CDR1 ENHRY, CDR2 SYGVKD. Trimming shortened V by 11 bases and J by 8 bases, and 18 bases separated the two germline ends. The CDR3, as DNA: TGTGCCGCCTCGGGGCTTCGCCAAGAAAAACTGTTTTTT. Protein sequence: CAASGLRQEKLFF.

By sample fraction, this clonotype is hyperexpanded (1% or more). This chain joins TRBV13 and TRBJ2-5, with a possible D match to TRBD2 (5 bases). The germline CDR1 and CDR2 sequences are PRHDT and FYEKMQ (reference sequence). The CDR3 has 13 amino acids. V was clipped by 2 bases and J by 7 bases, with 11 bases between them. The CDR3 sequence is CASSLSEAGTQYF. The CDR3 region has the DNA TGTGCCAGCAGCTTATCTGAGGCGGGGACCCAGTACTTC.

This clonotype was detected many times. The chain carries TRBV7-9 and TRBJ1-4; tentatively, D is TRBD1 (6 bases). Germline V gene sequence: CDR1 SEHNR, CDR2 FQNEAQ (reference sequence). The V gene lost 6 bases and the J gene lost 5 bases, with 13 bases spanning the gap. The CDR3 totals 14 residues. The CDR3 reads CASRPDRNNEKLFF. The DNA of the CDR3 is TGTGCCAGCAGACCGGACAGAAACAATGAAAAACTGTTTTTT.

This clonotype was counted a few times. J is TRBJ1-5 and V is TRBV4-1, with D possibly matching TRBD1 (5 bases). This CDR3 is 19 amino acids long. The germline V and J ends were trimmed by 3 bases and 2 bases, with 23 bases remaining between them. Germline CDR1 MGHRA, CDR2 YSYEKL. As DNA, the CDR3 is TGCGCCAGCAGCCAGTACATCATCCCGGGGGAGGGTGGCAATCAGCCCCAGCATTTT. Residues: CASSQYIIPGEGGNQPQHF.

This clonotype was recorded many times. The DNA for the CDR3 is TGTGCCAGCAGCTTTCATGACAGGGGGCCCGCAGATACGCAGTATTTT. This encodes CASSFHDRGPADTQYF. This rearrangement joins TRBV7-9 to TRBJ2-3; 10 nucleotides align to TRBD1. Germline lookup yields CDR1 SEHNR and CDR2 FQNEAQ (reference sequence). The length of the CDR3 is 16 residues. J gave up 4 bases and V 3 bases, and 7 bases lay outside the gene matches.

Ten or more counts support this clonotype. V is TRBV4-2 and J is TRBJ1-1; D gene unclear. Germline values: CDR1 LGHNA, CDR2 YNFKEQ. The CDR3 is 13 residues long. Trimming removed 4 bases at V and 3 bases at J, with 9 bases between. The CDR3 DNA follows: TGTGCCAGCAGCCCCTTTAGGGACACTGAAGCTTTCTTT. It yields the protein CASSPFRDTEAFF.

This clonotype was picked up many times. This chain links TRBV5-4 with TRBJ2-5; D unclear. The V gene's germline CDR1 is SGHNT and CDR2 YYREEE (reference sequence). The CDR3 has 12 amino acids. V was cut by 0 bases and J by 4 bases, with 4 bases left in between. As DNA, the CDR3 is TGTGCCAGCAGCTTGGTAGGAGAGACCCAGTACTTC. Protein: CASSLVGETQYF.

This clonotype was found many times. The chain links TRBV28 to TRBJ2-7; possibly TRBD1 or TRBD2 for D (5 bases each). The germline V and J ends were trimmed by 7 bases and 7 bases, with 20 bases remaining between them. Looked up from germline, CDR1 is MDHEN and CDR2 is SYDVKM. The CDR3 loop spans 14 amino acids. CDR3 coding DNA: TGTGCCAGCATTTCCGGGGCCGGTGGGGGAGAGCAGTACTTC. It translates to CASISGAGGGEQYF.

This clonotype was observed at least ten times. The chain carries TRBV7-9 and TRBJ1-2; no reliable D call. CDR1 is SEHNR, CDR2 FQNEAQ, per germline (reference sequence). The CDR3 has 14 amino acids. The V and J ends lost 1 base and 8 bases respectively, with 14 bases between them. DNA for the CDR3: TGTGCCAGCAGCTTAGAATGGCGCCACCGGGGCTACACCTTC. Amino acid sequence: CASSLEWRHRGYTF.

This clonotype was observed a few times. This rearrangement joins TRBV20-1 to TRBJ1-4; D not certain. V was pared by 2 bases and J by 5 bases, with 6 bases between. Germline CDR1 DFQATT, CDR2 SNEGSKA (reference sequence). The CDR3 has 12 residues. CDR3 amino acids: CSARRPNEKLFF. The CDR3 DNA reads as TGCAGTGCTAGAAGGCCCAATGAAAAACTGTTTTTT.